The 6 T cell receptor beta chains listed next were all sequenced from one sample in a study of T cells after yellow fever vaccination. MiXCR, applied by TCRdb to the 5' RACE reads, yields one record per CDR3 protein. The sample has more than 65,000 distinct CDR3 sequences; about 14% are singletons. Source: CD8+ T cells not binding an NS4B(214-222) dextramer, sorted from PBMCs, taken less than 25 days after the first yellow fever vaccination. All receptors come from a man in his late teens or twenties who received the YFV17D yellow fever vaccine.

The rearrangement links TRBV5-1 to TRBJ2-5; D unclear. Germline CDR1 and CDR2: SGHRS and YFSETQ. Trimming stripped 1 base from V and 5 bases from J, with 15 bases between. The CDR3 has 15 residues. The CDR3 nucleotides read TGCGCCAGCAGCTTGCAGGTGGGTTCCCGTGAGACCCAGTACTTC. Translated, it gives CASSLQVGSRETQYF. The full variable domain, in which reference TRBV5-1 and TRBJ2-5 provide the parts outside the CDR3, is KAGVTQTPRYLIKTRGQQVTLSCSPISGHRSVSWYQQTPGQGLQFLFEYFSETQRNKGNFPGRFSGRQFSNSRSEMNVSTLELGDSALYLCASSLQVGSRETQYFGPGTRLLVL.

This clonotype was recorded a few times. This chain joins TRBV4-2 and TRBJ2-1; the match to TRBD1 covers 8 bases. V shed 1 base and J 10 bases; nucleotides not matched to a gene: 6. This CDR3 region has 14 residues. CDR1 and CDR2 from the germline V gene are LGHNA and YNFKEQ. CDR3 sequence: CASSQGTGSIEQFF. In nucleotides, the CDR3 is TGTGCCAGCAGCCAAGGGACAGGGTCGATCGAGCAGTTCTTC.

This clonotype was counted between two and nine times. This chain links TRBV29-1 with TRBJ1-1; a possible D gene is TRBD1 (5 bases). Germline V gives CDR1 SQVTM, CDR2 ANQGSEA. CDR3 length equals 12 residues. V gave up 3 bases and J gave up 6 bases, with 11 bases separating them. The CDR3 loop is CSVDLGRAEAFF. The CDR3 DNA follows: TGCAGCGTTGATTTGGGGCGCGCTGAAGCTTTCTTT.

This clonotype appeared many times. The rearrangement joins TRBV4-1 to TRBJ1-5; D perhaps matches TRBD1 (6 bases). This CDR3 is 15 amino acids long. Germline assignment: CDR1 MGHRA and CDR2 YSYEKL. V was pared by 4 bases and J by 1 base, with 11 bases between. CDR3 nucleotide sequence: TGCGCCAGCAGCCCGAGGGGGGTCAGCAATCAGCCCCAGCATTTT. Translated: CASSPRGVSNQPQHF.

The chain links TRBV12-3 or TRBV12-4 to TRBJ2-2, with 9 bases matching TRBD1. The trim removed 6 bases at V and 7 bases at J, leaving 3 bases unmatched. The CDR3 consists of 13 residues. The CDR3 spells CASSRQGVGELFF. Written as DNA, the CDR3 is TGTGCCAGCAGCAGACAGGGGGTCGGGGAGCTGTTTTTT.

The chain combines TRBV29-1 with TRBJ2-1; TRBD2 aligns across 11 bases. Germline V gives CDR1 SQVTM, CDR2 ANQGSEA. Germline trimming cut 0 bases from V and 4 bases from J; bases unmatched to any gene: 2. CDR3 length: 15 amino acids. In DNA form, the CDR3 reads TGCAGCGTTGAAGAAGCTAGCGGGGGGTACAATGAGCAGTTCTTC. It codes for CSVEEASGGYNEQFF.